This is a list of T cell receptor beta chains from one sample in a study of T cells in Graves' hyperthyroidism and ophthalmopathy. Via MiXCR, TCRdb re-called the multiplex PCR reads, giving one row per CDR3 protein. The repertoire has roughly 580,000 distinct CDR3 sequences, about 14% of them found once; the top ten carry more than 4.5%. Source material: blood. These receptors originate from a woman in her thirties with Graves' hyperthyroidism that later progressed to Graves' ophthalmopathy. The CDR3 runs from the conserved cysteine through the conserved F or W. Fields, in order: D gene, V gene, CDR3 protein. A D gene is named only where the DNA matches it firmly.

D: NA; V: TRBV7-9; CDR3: CASRLGAGEQYF
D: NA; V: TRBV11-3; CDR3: CASSAGLPTGELFF
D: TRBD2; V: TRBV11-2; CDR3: CASSLRGGKNTGELFF
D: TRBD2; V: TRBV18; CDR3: CASSSSGQETQYF
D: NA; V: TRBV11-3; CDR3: CASSWVPRGTEAFF
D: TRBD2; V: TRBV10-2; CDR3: CASGTSGPYEQYF
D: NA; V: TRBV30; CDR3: CAWRAQATNEKLFF
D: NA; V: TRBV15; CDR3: CATSRAKGTYEQYF
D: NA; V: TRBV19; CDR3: CASSAGLGTDTQYF
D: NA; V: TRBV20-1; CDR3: CSAPLQFSTNEKLFF
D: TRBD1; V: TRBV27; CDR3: CASSLYGTADEAFF
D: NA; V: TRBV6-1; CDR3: CASSLGFSPRTNEKLFF
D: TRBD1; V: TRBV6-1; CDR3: CASVGTGEALPQHF
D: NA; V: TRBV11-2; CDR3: CASSKSSPTIETQYF
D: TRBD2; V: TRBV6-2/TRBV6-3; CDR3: CASSYRAGAGGEQFF
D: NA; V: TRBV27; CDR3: CASSSDLSKNIQYF
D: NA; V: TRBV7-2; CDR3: CTSSSTYGYTF
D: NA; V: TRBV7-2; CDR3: CASSQGRSSYNEQFF
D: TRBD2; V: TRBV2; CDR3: CASKSAGTSGGEQYF
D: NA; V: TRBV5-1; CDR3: CASSSLGPSGTDTQYF
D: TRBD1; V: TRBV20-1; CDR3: CSARDQDRVLTGANVLTF
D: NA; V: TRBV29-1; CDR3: CSGSSGANVLTF
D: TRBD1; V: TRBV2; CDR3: CASSEWGQYEQYF
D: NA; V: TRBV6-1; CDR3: CASCPGGGTEAFF
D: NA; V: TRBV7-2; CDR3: CASSFYLKTQYF
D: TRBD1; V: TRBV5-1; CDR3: CASSLETGANYGYTF
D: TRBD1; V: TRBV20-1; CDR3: CSASSRTGFSSYNSPLHF
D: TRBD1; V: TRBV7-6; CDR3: CASSTNRDRAYEQYF
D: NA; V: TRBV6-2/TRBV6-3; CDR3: CASSPGAPATDTQYF
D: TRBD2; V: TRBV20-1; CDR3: CSARGLAGGYEQFF
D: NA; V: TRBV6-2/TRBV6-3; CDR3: CASTFSTGELFF
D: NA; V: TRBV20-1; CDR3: CSAGAGQNTGELFF
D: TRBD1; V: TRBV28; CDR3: CASSLRDSYGYTF
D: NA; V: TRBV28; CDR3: CASSSPQDFEAFF
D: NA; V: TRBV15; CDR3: CATSFTSQPQHF
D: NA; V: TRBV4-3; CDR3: CASSHNTLPDTQYF
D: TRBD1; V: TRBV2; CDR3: CASSGGGTGVNNEQFF
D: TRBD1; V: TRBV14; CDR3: CASSWDSNYGYTF
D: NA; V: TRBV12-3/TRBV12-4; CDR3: CASSFYPSSYNEQFF
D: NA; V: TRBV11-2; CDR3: CASSARRGRDYGYTF